This TCR beta chain was recovered during a study of shared clonotypes between healthy human individuals. General observations from the study: Lower generation probabilities were found for non-shared clonotypes than for those shared by all four donors.

Turning to this clone: Its antigen is not identified.

TCRdb's table, derived via immunoSEQ multiplex PCR, lists solely in-frame clones and lacks some. The sample has approximately 2,200,000 clones; more than 85% are singletons. The naive CD8 fraction comprised CD45RO-negative cells positively selected for CCR7 and excluded terminally differentiated effector memory CD45RA+ cells. The CDR3 is 14 amino acids. The germline V gene has CDR1 GTSNPN and CDR2 SVGIG (reference sequence). V lost 5 bases, J lost 5 bases, and 7 bases stayed unmatched. The V and J genes are TRBV30 and TRBJ2-2; 8 bases agree with TRBD2. This TCR was sampled from a man aged 18 to 35 in good health. Some clones in this sample may be carry-over from other donors' samples. Material: naive CD8+ T cells from PBMCs. Here the CDR3 reads CAWRRSGRTGELFF. The CDR3 DNA is TGTGCCTGGCGACGGAGCGGGAGAACCGGGGAGCTGTTTTTT. The full variable domain, rest sourced from reference TRBV30 and TRBJ2-2, is SQTIHQWPATLVQPVGSPLSLECTVEGTSNPNLYWYRQAAGRGLQLLFYSVGIGQISSEVPQNLSASRPQDRQFILSSKKLLLSDSGFYLCAWRRSGRTGELFFGEGSRLTVL.